This T cell receptor beta chain is drawn from a study of CXCR3-negative and CXCR3-positive naive CD8 T cells. Naive CD8+ T cells displayed a CD45RO-CCR7+CD27+CD95- phenotype. The authors made the TRB cDNA libraries by 5' RACE using UMI labels. TCRdb re-called the 5' RACE reads; every CDR3 protein appears as one record, without DNA. This table holds about 130,000 distinct CDR3 sequences. The CDR3 runs to 13 residues. Germline CDR1 is ENHRY and CDR2 is SYGVKD. This TCR came from a human donor in good health. Some clones in this sample may be carry-over from other donors' samples. Sequencing was done on a sample of naive CXCR3- CD8+ T cells from blood. Indicated subset: CD45RO-CCR7+CD27+CD95- naive CD8+ T cells lacking CXCR3 (TNR3-). The V and J genes are TRBV10-3 and TRBJ1-6; as DNA is missing, the TRBD1 call by TCRdb cannot be tested. The CDR3 loop reads CAMSGDSISPLHF.